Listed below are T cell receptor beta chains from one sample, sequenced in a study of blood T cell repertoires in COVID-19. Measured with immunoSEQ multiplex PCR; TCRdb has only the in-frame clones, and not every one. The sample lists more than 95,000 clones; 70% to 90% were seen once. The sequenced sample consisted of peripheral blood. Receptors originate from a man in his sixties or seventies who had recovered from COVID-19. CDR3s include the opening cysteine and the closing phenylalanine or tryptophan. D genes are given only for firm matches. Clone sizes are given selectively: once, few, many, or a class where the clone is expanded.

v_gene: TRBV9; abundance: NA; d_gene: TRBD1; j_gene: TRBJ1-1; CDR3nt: TGTGCCAGCAGCGACGACCTGAGGGGGCCCACTGAAGCTTTCTTT; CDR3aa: CASSDDLRGPTEAFF
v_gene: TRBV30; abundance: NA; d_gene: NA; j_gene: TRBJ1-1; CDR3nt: TGTGCCTGGAGTGTACAGGGAACATTTGAAGCTTTCTTT; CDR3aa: CAWSVQGTFEAFF
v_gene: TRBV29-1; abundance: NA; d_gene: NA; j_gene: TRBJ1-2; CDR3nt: TGCAGCGTTGAACAGGTTGGAGGCTACACCTTC; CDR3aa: CSVEQVGGYTF
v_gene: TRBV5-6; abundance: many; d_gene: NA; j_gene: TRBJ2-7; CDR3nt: TGTGCCAGCAGCTTCCGGCTCGACAATTCCGAGCAGTACTTC; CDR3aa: CASSFRLDNSEQYF
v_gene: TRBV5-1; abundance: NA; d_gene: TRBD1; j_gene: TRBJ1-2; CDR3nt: TGCGCCAGCAGCTTGGACCCTCAGGGGGTCGTCTATGGCTACACCTTC; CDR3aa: CASSLDPQGVVYGYTF
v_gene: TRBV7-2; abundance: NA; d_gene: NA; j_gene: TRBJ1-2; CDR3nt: TGTGCCAGCAGCTTAGAAAGTGAGAGTCCTTATGGCTACACCTTC; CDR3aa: CASSLESESPYGYTF
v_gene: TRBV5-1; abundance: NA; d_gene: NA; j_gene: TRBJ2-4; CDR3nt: TGCGCCAGCAGCCCCGGACAGTCCTTCTACCCGAACATTCAGTACTTC; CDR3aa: CASSPGQSFYPNIQYF
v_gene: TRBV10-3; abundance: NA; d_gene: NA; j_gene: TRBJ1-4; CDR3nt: TGTGCCACCGCTATCAACAGGTACGACGAAAAACTGTTTTTT; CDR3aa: CATAINRYDEKLFF
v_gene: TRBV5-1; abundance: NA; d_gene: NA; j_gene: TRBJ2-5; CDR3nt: TGCGCCAGCAGACCTGGGCAGGGTGAGACCCAGTACTTC; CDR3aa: CASRPGQGETQYF
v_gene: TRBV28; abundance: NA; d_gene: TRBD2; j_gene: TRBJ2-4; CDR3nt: TGTGCCAGCAGGCCCCTCGCGGGGGTAGACAAAAACATTCAGTACTTC; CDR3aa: CASRPLAGVDKNIQYF
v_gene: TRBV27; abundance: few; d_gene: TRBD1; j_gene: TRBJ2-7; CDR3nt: TGTGCCAGCAGTCCAGGACAGGGTACAAGCCACGAGCAGTACTTC; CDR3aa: CASSPGQGTSHEQYF
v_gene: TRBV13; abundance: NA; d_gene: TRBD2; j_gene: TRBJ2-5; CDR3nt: TGTGCCAGCAGCCTAACTAGCGGGGGACCACAAGAGACCCAGTACTTC; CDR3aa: CASSLTSGGPQETQYF
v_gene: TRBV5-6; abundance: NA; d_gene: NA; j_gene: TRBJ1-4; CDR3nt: TGTGCCAGCAGCTTCCTGAGGGGGATGGTTGAGGAAAAACTGTTTTTT; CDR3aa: CASSFLRGMVEEKLFF
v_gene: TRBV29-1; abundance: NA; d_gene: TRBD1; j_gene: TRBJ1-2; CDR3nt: TGCAGCGTTGGGGGACAGGCTACAGCGCGCTACACCTTC; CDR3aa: CSVGGQATARYTF
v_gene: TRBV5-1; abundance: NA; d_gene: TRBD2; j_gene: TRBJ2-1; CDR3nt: TGCGCCAGCAGCTTGGCCGTACTAGCGGGAGGTGATGAGCAGTTCTTC; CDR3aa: CASSLAVLAGGDEQFF
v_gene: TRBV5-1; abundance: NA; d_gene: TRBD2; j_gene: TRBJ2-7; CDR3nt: TGCGCCAGCAGCTTGAACCCAGCGGGAGCATACGAGCAGTACTTC; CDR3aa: CASSLNPAGAYEQYF
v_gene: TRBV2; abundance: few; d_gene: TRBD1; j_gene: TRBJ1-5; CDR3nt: TGTGCCAGCAGGGAAAGACAGGGAAATCAGCCCCAGCATTTT; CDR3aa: CASRERQGNQPQHF
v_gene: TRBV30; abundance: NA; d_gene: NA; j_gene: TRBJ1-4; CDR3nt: TGTGCCTGGAGTGTACCGGGACACCTAACAACTAATGAAAAACTGTTTTTT; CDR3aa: CAWSVPGHLTTNEKLFF
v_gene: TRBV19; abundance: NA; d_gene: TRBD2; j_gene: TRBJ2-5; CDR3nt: TGTGCCAGTAGTATGGGGGTAGCGGGGTTTGGGACCCAGTACTTC; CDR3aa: CASSMGVAGFGTQYF
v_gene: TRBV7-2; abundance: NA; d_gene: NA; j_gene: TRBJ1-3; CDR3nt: TGTGCCAGCAGCTTCGGAGGAACCCTTGGAAACACCATATATTTT; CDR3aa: CASSFGGTLGNTIYF
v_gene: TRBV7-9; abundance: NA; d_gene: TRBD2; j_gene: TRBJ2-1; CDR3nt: TGTGCCATTAAATCCGGGACTAGCGGGAGTAGAGGGGGTAATGAGCAGTTCTTC; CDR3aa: CAIKSGTSGSRGGNEQFF
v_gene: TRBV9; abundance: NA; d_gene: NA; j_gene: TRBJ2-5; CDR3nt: TGTGCCAGCAGCCATACAGGGACCGAGACCCAGTACTTC; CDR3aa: CASSHTGTETQYF
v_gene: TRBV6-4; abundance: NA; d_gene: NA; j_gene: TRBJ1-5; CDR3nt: TGTGCCAGCAGCGTCGACAGGAATCAGCCCCAGCATTTT; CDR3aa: CASSVDRNQPQHF
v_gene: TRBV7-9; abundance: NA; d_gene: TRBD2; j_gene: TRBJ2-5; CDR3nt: TGTGCCAGCAGCTTAGCAGAGACTAGCGGGGGGGCCAAAGAAGAGACCCAGTACTTC; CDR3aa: CASSLAETSGGAKEETQYF
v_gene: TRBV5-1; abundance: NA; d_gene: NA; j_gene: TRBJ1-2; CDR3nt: TGCGCCAGCAGCTTGCTAGCCAGCGCTAACTATGGCTACACCTTC; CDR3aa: CASSLLASANYGYTF
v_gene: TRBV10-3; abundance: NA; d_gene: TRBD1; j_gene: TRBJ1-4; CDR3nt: TGTGCCATCAGTGGGACAGGGGGCGTGAACGAAAAACTGTTTTTT; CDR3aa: CAISGTGGVNEKLFF
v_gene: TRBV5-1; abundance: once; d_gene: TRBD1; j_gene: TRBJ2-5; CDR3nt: TGCGCCAGCAGCCAGGGGGCTGGGAACCAAGAGACCCAGTACTTC; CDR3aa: CASSQGAGNQETQYF
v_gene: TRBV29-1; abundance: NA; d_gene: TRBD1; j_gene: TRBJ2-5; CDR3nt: TGCAGCGTTGAAACAGGGGGGCAAGAGACCCAGTACTTC; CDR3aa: CSVETGGQETQYF
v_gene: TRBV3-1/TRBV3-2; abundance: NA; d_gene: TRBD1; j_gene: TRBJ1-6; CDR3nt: TGTGCCAGCAGGGGCCGGGACAGGTTATATAATTCACCCCTCCACTTT; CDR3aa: CASRGRDRLYNSPLHF
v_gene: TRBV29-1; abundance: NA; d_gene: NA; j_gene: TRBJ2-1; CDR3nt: TGCAGCGTTGATGTTATAGCGCCGGGGGTTTACAATGAGCAGTTCTTC; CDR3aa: CSVDVIAPGVYNEQFF
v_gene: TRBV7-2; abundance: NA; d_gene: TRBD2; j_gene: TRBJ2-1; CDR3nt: TGTGCCAGCAGCACGCTAGCGGGAGCACATGAGCAGTTCTTC; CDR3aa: CASSTLAGAHEQFF
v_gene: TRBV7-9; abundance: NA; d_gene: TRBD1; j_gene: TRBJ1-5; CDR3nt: TGTGCCAGCAGCCAAGGGGACAGGGTGCATCAGCCCCAGCATTTT; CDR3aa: CASSQGDRVHQPQHF
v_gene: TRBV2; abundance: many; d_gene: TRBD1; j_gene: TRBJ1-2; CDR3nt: TGTGCCAGCAGTGAAACCTTCGGGACAGGTTTTGGCTACACCTTC; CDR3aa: CASSETFGTGFGYTF
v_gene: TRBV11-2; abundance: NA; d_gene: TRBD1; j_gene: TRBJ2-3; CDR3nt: TGTGCCAGCACCGGACAGGGTCCAGATACGCAGTATTTT; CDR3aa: CASTGQGPDTQYF
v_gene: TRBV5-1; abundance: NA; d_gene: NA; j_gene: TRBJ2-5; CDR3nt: TGCGCCAGCAGCTTGGCCAGAGAGACCCAGTACTTC; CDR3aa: CASSLARETQYF
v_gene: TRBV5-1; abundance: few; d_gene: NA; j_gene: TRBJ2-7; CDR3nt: TGCGCCAGCAGCTTGGGGGCAGGGACCTACGAGCAGTACTTC; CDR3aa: CASSLGAGTYEQYF
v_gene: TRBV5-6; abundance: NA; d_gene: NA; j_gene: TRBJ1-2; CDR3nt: TGTGCCAGCAGCAGCGGGCCGATACCCGGCTATGGCTACACCTTC; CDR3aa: CASSSGPIPGYGYTF
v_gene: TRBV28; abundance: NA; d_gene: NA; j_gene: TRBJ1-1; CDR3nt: TGTGCCAGCAGTTTACGATACGGCCGGGACACAGATGAAGCTTTCTTT; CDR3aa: CASSLRYGRDTDEAFF
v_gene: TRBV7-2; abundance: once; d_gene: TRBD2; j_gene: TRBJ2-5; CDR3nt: TGTGCCAGCTGCAGACTAGCGGGTGTCGAGACCCAGTACTTC; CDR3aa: CASCRLAGVETQYF
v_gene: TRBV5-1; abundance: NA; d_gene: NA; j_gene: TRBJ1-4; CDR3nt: TGCGCCAGCAGCTTTGGGGCAGCTAATGAAAAACTGTTTTTT; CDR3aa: CASSFGAANEKLFF